This record covers a single TCR beta chain. The repertoire was sequenced with immunoSEQ multiplex PCR; TCRdb's copy has only in-frame clones and lacks some. The profile shows about 130,000 clones, over 75% of them singletons. The V and J ends lost 2 bases and 1 base respectively, with 10 bases between them. Germline CDR1 is SGHTA and CDR2 is FQGNSA. The CDR3 is made up of 15 amino acids. This sample stems from a study of blood T cell repertoires in COVID-19. Sequences were obtained from peripheral blood. The chain uses TRBV7-2 and TRBJ2-3; perhaps TRBD1 as D (5 bases). This TCR derives from a woman of 80 years or more with acute or convalescent COVID-19. The CDR3 protein is CASSLRWGRTDTQYF. The CDR3 DNA sequence: TGTGCCAGCAGCTTAAGGTGGGGCCGCACAGATACGCAGTATTTT.